Listed below are T cell receptor beta chains from one sample, sequenced in a study of blood T cell repertoires in COVID-19. Sequencing was performed with immunoSEQ multiplex PCR; in TCRdb, only in-frame clones are kept and a portion is missing. The sample includes under 250,000 clones, approximately 90% of them seen just once. Sequencing input: peripheral blood. The receptors here all came from a man aged 25-40 years with acute or convalescent COVID-19. The CDR3 runs from the conserved cysteine through the conserved F or W. The order of the fields is V gene, D gene, J gene, clone size, CDR3 protein, CDR3 DNA. A D gene is named only where the DNA matches it firmly. Clone size is shown for a subset of rows, as once, few, many or a class of expanded clone.

TRBV27,-,TRBJ2-1,-,CASRARMKSNEQFF,TGTGCCAGCCGTGCCAGGATGAAGAGCAATGAGCAGTTCTTC
TRBV6-5,TRBD2,TRBJ2-6,-,CASTSGGIGANVLTF,TGTGCCAGCACCTCGGGAGGGATCGGGGCCAACGTCCTGACTTTC
TRBV7-3,-,TRBJ1-6,-,CASSTSYGNYGSPLHF,TGTGCCAGCAGCACGAGCTACGGTAATTACGGTTCACCCCTCCACTTT
TRBV27,-,TRBJ2-6,-,CASRLEGSGANVLTF,TGTGCCAGCAGACTTGAGGGCTCTGGGGCCAACGTCCTGACTTTC
TRBV18,-,TRBJ1-1,-,CASSLDSGGTEAFF,TGTGCCAGCTCACTCGACTCCGGAGGCACTGAAGCTTTCTTT
TRBV28,TRBD1,TRBJ2-3,-,CASSLRQGWDTQYF,TGTGCCAGCAGTTTAAGACAGGGGTGGGATACGCAGTATTTT
TRBV11-2,-,TRBJ2-2,-,CASSPLVSTGELFF,TGTGCCAGCAGTCCCCTAGTCTCGACCGGGGAGCTGTTTTTT
TRBV28,-,TRBJ1-2,-,CASSYLSRPSYGYTF,TGTGCCAGCAGTTATCTATCCAGGCCCTCCTATGGCTACACCTTC
TRBV4-1,-,TRBJ2-7,-,CASSQPTGLREQYF,TGCGCCAGCAGCCAACCCACAGGGCTAAGGGAGCAGTACTTC
TRBV15,TRBD1,TRBJ1-1,-,CATSRPGQGKPEAFF,TGTGCCACCAGCAGACCGGGACAGGGTAAGCCTGAAGCTTTCTTT
TRBV6-5,-,TRBJ1-5,-,CASARGKVSNQPQHF,TGTGCCAGCGCTAGAGGAAAAGTTAGCAATCAGCCCCAGCATTTT
TRBV30,TRBD2,TRBJ2-7,-,CAWRLAALDEQYF,TGTGCCTGGAGACTAGCGGCCCTGGACGAGCAGTACTTC
TRBV19,TRBD1,TRBJ1-1,-,CASSIDRYRGTEAFF,TGTGCCAGTAGTATAGATCGGTACAGGGGAACTGAAGCTTTCTTT
TRBV12-3/TRBV12-4,-,TRBJ2-2,-,CASSFTGTGELFF,TGTGCCAGCAGTTTCACGGGCACCGGGGAGCTGTTTTTT
TRBV28,-,TRBJ1-2,once,CASSEFPGHGYGYTF,TGTGCCAGCAGCGAATTTCCGGGACACGGCTATGGCTACACCTTC
TRBV7-3,-,TRBJ1-3,-,CASSSSPGNTIYF,TGTGCCAGCAGCTCGTCCCCTGGAAACACCATATATTTT
TRBV30,TRBD1,TRBJ1-5,-,CAWSRQGNQPQHF,TGTGCCTGGAGTAGACAGGGGAATCAGCCCCAGCATTTT
TRBV6-5,-,TRBJ2-2,-,CASSLLGSGELFF,TGTGCCAGCAGCCTGCTAGGAAGCGGGGAGCTGTTTTTT
TRBV7-9,TRBD2,TRBJ2-5,-,CASSLDLVSGRTETQYF,TGTGCCAGCAGCTTAGATTTGGTTAGCGGGAGGACTGAGACCCAGTACTTC
TRBV7-3,-,TRBJ2-1,-,CASSLSPTYNEQFF,TGTGCCAGCAGCTTAAGTCCAACCTACAATGAGCAGTTCTTC
TRBV5-6,-,TRBJ1-3,-,CASRYISGNTIYF,TGTGCCAGCAGATACATTTCTGGAAACACCATATATTTT
TRBV5-6,TRBD1,TRBJ1-6,-,CASSLSWDSNNSPLHF,TGTGCCAGCAGCTTATCCTGGGACAGCAATAATTCACCCCTCCACTTT
TRBV5-6,-,TRBJ1-1,once,CASSKNRLVLNTEAFF,TGTGCCAGCAGTAAAAATCGGTTGGTCCTGAACACTGAAGCTTTCTTT
TRBV2,TRBD1,TRBJ2-7,-,CASSDPTGWLDEQYF,TGTGCCAGCAGTGACCCGACAGGGTGGTTAGACGAGCAGTACTTC
TRBV25-1,-,TRBJ1-2,-,CASSMSRGAGNYGYTF,TGTGCCAGCAGTATGTCTCGGGGGGCAGGAAACTATGGCTACACCTTC
TRBV7-3,-,TRBJ1-1,-,CASSSGQYTEAFF,TGTGCCAGCAGCTCCGGACAGTACACTGAAGCTTTCTTT
TRBV4-1,TRBD1,TRBJ2-1,-,CASSQGTGEYWFF,TGCGCCAGCAGCCAAGGGACAGGGGAATATTGGTTCTTC
TRBV6-5,-,TRBJ1-5,-,CASSYSSGGNNQPQHF,TGTGCCAGCAGTTACTCGTCGGGGGGCAACAATCAGCCCCAGCATTTT
TRBV7-3,-,TRBJ1-6,-,CASSPGFGSPLHF,TGTGCCAGCAGCCCGGGGTTCGGTTCACCCCTCCACTTT
TRBV28,TRBD1,TRBJ2-7,-,CASSSQGTAPTYEQYF,TGTGCCAGCAGTTCCCAAGGGACAGCTCCGACCTACGAGCAGTACTTC
TRBV28,TRBD1,TRBJ2-7,once,CATQDRVEQYF,TGTGCCACACAGGACAGGGTTGAGCAGTACTTC
TRBV9,TRBD2,TRBJ2-1,-,CASTQGGASYNEQFF,TGTGCCAGCACCCAGGGAGGGGCCTCCTACAATGAGCAGTTCTTC